This T cell receptor beta chain was documented in a study of cytomegalovirus exposure and HLA in healthy donors. Study-wide context: Of the donors genotyped, approximately 410 in all, about 82% fell in the Caucasian-associated ancestry cluster. General study points: Many donors carried some public TCRs, although rarity characterized most TCR sequences.

The V and J ends lost 2 bases and 2 bases respectively, with 6 bases between them. This CDR3 has 13 residues. Germline CDR1 MGHDK, CDR2 SYGVNS. The PCR used 60 Vbeta and 13 Jbeta primers. Generated by immunoSEQ multiplex PCR, the TCRdb table keeps only in-frame clones and is missing some. The sample includes under 200,000 clones, approximately 71% of them seen just once. This clone was detected only a few times. Its specificity is not known. This chain connects TRBV25-1 to TRBJ2-5; D remains unclear. The sample comprised PBMCs. This TCR was sampled from a man aged 50-59 years in good health and CMV-seronegative. The CDR3, as DNA: TGTGCCAGCAGTGAACTATATCAAGAGACCCAGTACTTC. The encoded protein is CASSELYQETQYF.